This TCR beta chain was identified during a study of blood T cell repertoires in COVID-19. Study summary: Sources were T cells, B-cell-depleted T cells, or PBMCs; the material itself was cDNA or gDNA.

Recovered status applied to Cohort 3 donors who had two consecutive negative PCRs. It also applied to those with clearance or with symptom resolution. The CDR3 covers 16 residues. V dropped 5 bases and J dropped 8 bases, with 22 bases sitting between them. The V gene's germline CDR1 is SEHNR and CDR2 FQNEAQ (reference sequence). Generated by immunoSEQ multiplex PCR, the TCRdb table keeps only in-frame clones and is missing some. The table shows 290,000 or so clones, with approximately 92% occurring only once. The sequenced sample was PBMCs or T cells enriched from blood (not recorded which). The chain has TRBV7-9 and TRBJ2-1, with a weak D call TRBD2 (6 bases). This clonotype originated in a young woman who had recovered from COVID-19. The CDR3 nucleotides are TGTGCCAGCAGCCCGTTGGGAGGACCGAGGGGCGATGAGCAGTTCTTC. Its translation is CASSPLGGPRGDEQFF.